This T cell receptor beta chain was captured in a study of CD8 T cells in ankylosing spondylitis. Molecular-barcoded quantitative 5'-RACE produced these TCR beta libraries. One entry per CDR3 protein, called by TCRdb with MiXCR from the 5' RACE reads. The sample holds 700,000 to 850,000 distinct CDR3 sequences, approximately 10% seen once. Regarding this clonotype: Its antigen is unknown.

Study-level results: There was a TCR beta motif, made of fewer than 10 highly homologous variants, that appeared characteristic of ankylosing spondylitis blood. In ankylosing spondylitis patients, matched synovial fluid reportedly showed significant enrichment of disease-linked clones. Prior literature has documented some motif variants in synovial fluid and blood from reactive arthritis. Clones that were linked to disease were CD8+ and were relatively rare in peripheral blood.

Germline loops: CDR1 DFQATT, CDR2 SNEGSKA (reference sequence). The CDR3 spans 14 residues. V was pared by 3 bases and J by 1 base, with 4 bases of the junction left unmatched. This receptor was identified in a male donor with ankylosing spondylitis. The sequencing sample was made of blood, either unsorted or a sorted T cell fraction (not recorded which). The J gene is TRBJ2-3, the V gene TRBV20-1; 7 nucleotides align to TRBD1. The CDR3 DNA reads TGCAGTGCTAGTTTCCAGGGGGGCACAGATACGCAGTATTTT. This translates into CSASFQGGTDTQYF.